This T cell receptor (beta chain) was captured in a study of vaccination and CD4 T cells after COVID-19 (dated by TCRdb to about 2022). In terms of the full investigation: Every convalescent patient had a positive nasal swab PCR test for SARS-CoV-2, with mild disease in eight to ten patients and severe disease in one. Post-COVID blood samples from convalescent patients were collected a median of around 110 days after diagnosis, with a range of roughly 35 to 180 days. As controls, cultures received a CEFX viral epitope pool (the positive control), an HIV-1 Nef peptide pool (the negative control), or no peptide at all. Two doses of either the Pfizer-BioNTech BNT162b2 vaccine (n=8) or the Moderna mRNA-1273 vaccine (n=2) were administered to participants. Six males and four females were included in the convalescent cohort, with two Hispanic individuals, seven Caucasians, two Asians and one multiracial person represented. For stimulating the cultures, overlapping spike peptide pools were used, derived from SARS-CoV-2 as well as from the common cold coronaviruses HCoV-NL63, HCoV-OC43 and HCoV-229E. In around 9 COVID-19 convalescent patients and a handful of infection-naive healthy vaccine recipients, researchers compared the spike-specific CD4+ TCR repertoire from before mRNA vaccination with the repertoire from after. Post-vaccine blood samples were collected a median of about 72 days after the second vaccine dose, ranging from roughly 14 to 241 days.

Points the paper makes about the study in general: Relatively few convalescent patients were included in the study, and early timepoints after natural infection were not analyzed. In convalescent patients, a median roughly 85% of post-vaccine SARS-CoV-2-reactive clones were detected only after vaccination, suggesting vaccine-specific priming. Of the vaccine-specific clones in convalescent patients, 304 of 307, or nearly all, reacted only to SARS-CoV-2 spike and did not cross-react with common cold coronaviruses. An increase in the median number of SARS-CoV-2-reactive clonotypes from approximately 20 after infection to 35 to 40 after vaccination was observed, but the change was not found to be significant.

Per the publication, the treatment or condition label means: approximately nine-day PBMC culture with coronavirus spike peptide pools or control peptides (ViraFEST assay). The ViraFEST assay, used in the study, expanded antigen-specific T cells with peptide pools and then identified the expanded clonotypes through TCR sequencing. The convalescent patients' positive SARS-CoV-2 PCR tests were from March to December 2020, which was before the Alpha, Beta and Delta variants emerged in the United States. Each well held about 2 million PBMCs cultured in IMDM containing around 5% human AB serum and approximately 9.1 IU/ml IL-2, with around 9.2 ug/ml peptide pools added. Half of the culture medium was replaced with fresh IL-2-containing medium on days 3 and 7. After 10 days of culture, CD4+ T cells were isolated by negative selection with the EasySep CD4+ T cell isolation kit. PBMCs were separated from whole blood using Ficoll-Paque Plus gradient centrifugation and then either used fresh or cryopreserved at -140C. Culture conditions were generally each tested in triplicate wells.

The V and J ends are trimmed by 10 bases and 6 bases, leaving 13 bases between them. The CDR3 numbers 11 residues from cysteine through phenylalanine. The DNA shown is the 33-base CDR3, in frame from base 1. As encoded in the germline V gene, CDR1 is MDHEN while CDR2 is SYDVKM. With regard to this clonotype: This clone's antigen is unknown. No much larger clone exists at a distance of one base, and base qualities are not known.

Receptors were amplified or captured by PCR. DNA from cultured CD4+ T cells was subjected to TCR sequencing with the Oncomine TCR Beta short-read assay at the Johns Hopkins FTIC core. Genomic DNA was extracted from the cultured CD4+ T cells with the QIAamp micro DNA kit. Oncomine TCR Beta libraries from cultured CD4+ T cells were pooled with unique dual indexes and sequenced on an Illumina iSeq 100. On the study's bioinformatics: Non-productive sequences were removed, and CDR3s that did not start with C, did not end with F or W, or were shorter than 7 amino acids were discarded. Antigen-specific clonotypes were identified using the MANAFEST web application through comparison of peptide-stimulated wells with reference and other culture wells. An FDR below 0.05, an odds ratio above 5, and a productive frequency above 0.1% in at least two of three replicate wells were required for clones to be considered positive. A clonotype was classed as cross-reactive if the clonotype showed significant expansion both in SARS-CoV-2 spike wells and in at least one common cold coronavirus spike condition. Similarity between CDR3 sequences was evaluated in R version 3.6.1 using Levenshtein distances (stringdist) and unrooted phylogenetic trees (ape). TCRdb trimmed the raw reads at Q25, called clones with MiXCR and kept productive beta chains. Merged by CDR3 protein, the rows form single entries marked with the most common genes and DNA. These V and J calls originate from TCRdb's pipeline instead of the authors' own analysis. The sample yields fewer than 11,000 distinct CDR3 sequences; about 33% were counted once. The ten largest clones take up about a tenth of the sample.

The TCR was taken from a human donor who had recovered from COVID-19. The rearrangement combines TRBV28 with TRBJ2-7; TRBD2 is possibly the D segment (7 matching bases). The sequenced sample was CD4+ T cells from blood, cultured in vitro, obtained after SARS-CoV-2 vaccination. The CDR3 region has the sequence CAITRGGEQYF. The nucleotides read TGTGCCATTACTAGGGGGGGCGAGCAGTACTTC.